This T cell receptor (beta chain) was captured by sequencing in a study of T cells after yellow fever vaccination. The CDR3 is 15 residues long. V lost 5 bases to trimming and J lost 5 bases; unmatched junction nucleotides: 8. Germline CDR1 and CDR2: SGHTA and FQGNSA. TCRdb reprocessed the 5' RACE reads via MiXCR and lists one record per CDR3 protein. This sample has 500,000 to 650,000 distinct CDR3 sequences, with less than 20% found just once. The chain employs TRBV7-2 and TRBJ1-5, with 8 bases identical to TRBD1. The material was PBMCs, obtained 5 days after the first yellow fever vaccination. This clonotype originated in a man aged 18 to 30 who received the YFV17D yellow fever vaccine. The CDR3 sequence: CASSPSLTGDQPQHF. CDR3 nucleotide sequence: TGTGCCAGCAGCCCAAGCCTGACAGGGGATCAGCCCCAGCATTTT.